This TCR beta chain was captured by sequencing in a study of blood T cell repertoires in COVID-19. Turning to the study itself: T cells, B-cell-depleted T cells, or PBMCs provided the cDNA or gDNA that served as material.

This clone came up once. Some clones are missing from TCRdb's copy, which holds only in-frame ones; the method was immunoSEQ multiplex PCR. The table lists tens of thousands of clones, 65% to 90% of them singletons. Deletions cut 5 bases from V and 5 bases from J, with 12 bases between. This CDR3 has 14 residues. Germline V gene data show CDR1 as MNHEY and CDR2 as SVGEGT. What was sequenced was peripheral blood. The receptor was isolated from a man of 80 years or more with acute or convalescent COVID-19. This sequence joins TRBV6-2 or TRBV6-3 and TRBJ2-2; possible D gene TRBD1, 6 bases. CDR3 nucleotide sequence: TGTGCCAGCAGTAAACAGGGTGAGACCGGGGAGCTGTTTTTT. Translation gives CASSKQGETGELFF.